This T cell receptor beta chain is drawn from a study of Tregs in tolerant kidney transplant recipients. Sequencing used immunoSEQ multiplex PCR; TCRdb keeps in-frame clones, though not all of them. This table has 85,000 to 95,000 clones, around 90% appearing once. Regarding the study as a whole: Findings come from small patient numbers and require larger validation. No direct test of biological reproducibility was done here. The most relevant donor-specific Treg TCRbeta repertoire apparently came from expansion with activated donor B cells.

Germline-derived CDR1 and CDR2 are MNHEY and SMNVEV (reference sequence). V lost 3 bases, J lost 6 bases, and 3 bases lay in between. The length of the CDR3 is 11 residues. CD4+CD25+CD127- Tregs, CD4+CD25- non-Tregs, CD4 and CD8 cells were sorted. Regarding this clone: Its antigen is unidentified. Other DNA sequences in this specimen translate into the identical CDR3.

This chain links TRBV27 with TRBJ2-1; unclear D gene. The source material was CD8+ T cells from blood. The TCR originated in a human donor in good health. CDR3 sequence: CASSLGNEQFF. The CDR3 DNA is TGTGCCAGCAGTTTGGGCAATGAGCAGTTCTTC.